The source of this TCR beta chain is a study of blood T cells in healthy people across ages. Study-level points and caveats: With naive T cell percentage, TCR beta diversity showed a strong correlation.

Looked up from germline, CDR1 is SGHDT and CDR2 is YYEEEE. V lost 8 bases to trimming and J lost 0 bases, with 8 bases between them. This CDR3 has 12 residues. A J-beta primer mix and a sample-barcoded 5' primer were used in a second PCR of roughly 7 to 12 cycles. From the 5' RACE reads, TCRdb called clonotypes with MiXCR, one entry per CDR3 protein. This table holds about 700,000 distinct CDR3 sequences, approximately 29% found once. This clonotype appeared once. Its antigen is unknown. This chain uses TRBV5-6 with TRBJ2-5; no firm D call. Sequenced: blood. The receptor was derived from a woman of 80 years or more in good health. CDR3 residues: CASGQNQETQYF. The CDR3 nucleotides read TGTGCCAGTGGGCAGAACCAAGAGACCCAGTACTTC.